Listed below are T cell receptor beta chains from one sample, sequenced in a study of cytomegalovirus exposure and HLA in healthy donors. Method: immunoSEQ multiplex PCR; TCRdb's copy keeps in-frame clones and lacks some. Of 150,000 to 200,000 clones in the sample, over 70% were seen once. The sequenced sample was PBMCs. The receptor set was obtained from a woman aged 18-29 years in good health and CMV-seronegative. CDR3s include the opening cysteine and the closing phenylalanine or tryptophan. A D gene is named only where the DNA matches it firmly.

TRBD1	TRBV28	14	CASSPRQGTKTQYF
-	TRBV15	14	CATSRGGDSYEQYF
TRBD2	TRBV10-3	14	CAITNGGYSYEQYF
TRBD2	TRBV7-6	15	CASSPRTSGGYEQYF
-	TRBV19	15	CASRVGTPNTGELFF
-	TRBV7-9	17	CASSSIRGGAGNYGYTF
TRBD1	TRBV7-9	15	CASSLIGQGVGGYTF
TRBD1	TRBV15	17	CATSNYNPDRVAYEQYF
-	TRBV15	13	CATSRDHWTEAFF
-	TRBV19	16	CASSMGGGGSYNEQFF
TRBD1	TRBV7-9	16	CASSLARTGDNQPQHF
TRBD1	TRBV18	14	CASSRGQAPDTQYF